This T cell receptor beta chain came from a study of spatial heterogeneity in lung cancer. In the study overall: Fewer alpha-chain than beta-chain sequences were consistently detected. Averaged across combinations, each unique TCR and UMI pairing appeared more than ten times in raw reads, which were uncorrected.

Documented time point: sample taken at primary tumor resection. Unsorted samples of tumor, nontumor lung or frozen PBMC had their whole RNA sequenced. The donor group consisted of some 70 patients who had untreated, early-stage non-small cell lung cancer. TCRdb recomputed calls from the 5' RACE reads with MiXCR, one row per CDR3 protein. The table lists 36,000 or so distinct CDR3 sequences, 5.2% of them singletons. The CDR3 length is 14 residues. Germline V CDR1 and CDR2: MNHNY, SVGAGI (reference sequence). Trimming removed 6 bases from V and 2 bases from J; junction bases left unmatched: 7. The V call is TRBV6-6, the J call TRBJ2-7; 7 bases agree with TRBD1. The source is a female donor with early-stage non-small cell lung cancer. The sample in question was PBMCs, obtained at surgery. The CDR3 loop is CASRPPQGAYEQYF. Here the CDR3 DNA reads TGTGCCAGCAGGCCCCCCCAGGGGGCCTACGAGCAGTACTTC.